Presented here are 18 T cell receptor beta chains from one specimen sequenced in a study of OX40 agonist ivuxolimab in advanced cancers. TCRdb's table, derived via immunoSEQ multiplex PCR, lists solely in-frame clones and lacks some. The data hold 9,800 or so clones, with more than 70% observed a single time. Here the sequenced sample was CD4+ or CD8+ T cells sorted from blood, taken in a trial of the OX40 agonist ivuxolimab. These receptors originate from an adult with an advanced solid tumor such as melanoma, head and neck, liver or kidney cancer.

This clone appeared a single time. The CDR3, as DNA: TGCAGCCTGGGGACTAGCGGGAGGTTGGAGACCCAGTACTTC. It yields the protein CSLGTSGRLETQYF. The chain has TRBV29-1 and TRBJ2-5, with 15 bases identical to TRBD2. J lost 5 bases, V lost 8 bases, and 6 bases had no gene match. Germline CDR1 and CDR2: SQVTM and ANQGSEA. The CDR3 totals 14 residues.

The V call is TRBV2, the J call TRBJ1-1; possible D gene TRBD1, 5 bases. The V gene lost 2 bases and the J gene lost 3 bases, with 7 bases spanning the gap. Germline V lookup: CDR1 SNHLY, CDR2 FYNNEI. This CDR3 spans 13 amino acids. The CDR3 bases are TGTGCCAGCAGTGAAACCAGGGACACTGAAGCTTTCTTT. It specifies CASSETRDTEAFF.

Only a few counts were recorded for this clone. Other DNA sequences within the sample encode an identical CDR3. The rearrangement links TRBV11-2 to TRBJ2-5; a weak D match, TRBD2 (5 bases). There are 12 residues in the CDR3. The germline V and J ends were trimmed by 6 bases and 5 bases, with 10 bases remaining between them. CDR1 and CDR2 from the germline V gene are SGHAT and FQNNGV. Here the CDR3 reads CASSRDLETQYF. CDR3 DNA sequence: TGTGCCAGCAGTCGGGATTTGGAGACCCAGTACTTC.

The V gene is TRBV18, the J gene TRBJ2-7; 13 nucleotides line up with TRBD2. The CDR3 loop spans 15 amino acids. The germline gives CDR1 KGHSH, CDR2 LQKENI. V lost 3 bases to trimming and J lost 2 bases; unmatched junction nucleotides: 1. This CDR3 is CASSPGTSGTYEQYF. The CDR3 DNA is TGTGCCAGCTCACCCGGGACTAGCGGGACCTACGAGCAGTACTTC.

V gene TRBV5-1 combines with J gene TRBJ2-5; D possibly corresponds to TRBD2 (6 bases). V was pared by 6 bases and J by 4 bases, with 16 bases between. Germline values: CDR1 SGHRS, CDR2 YFSETQ. The CDR3 runs to 14 residues. The DNA for the CDR3 is TGCGCCAGCACCGAGGGCCGGGGAGGAGAGACCCAGTACTTC. It codes for CASTEGRGGETQYF.

This clone occurred a few times. V usage is TRBV29-1 and J usage is TRBJ1-1, with D unresolved. Germline V lookup: CDR1 SQVTM, CDR2 ANQGSEA. The CDR3 loop spans 10 amino acids. Trimming left V 3 bases short and J 9 bases short, with 8 bases between. Written as DNA, the CDR3 is TGCAGCGTTGACAATGATCAAGCTTTCTTT. Translating it yields CSVDNDQAFF.

V gene TRBV10-1 combines with J gene TRBJ2-6; 9 nucleotides align to TRBD1. Germline CDR1 is WNHNN and CDR2 is SYGVQD (reference sequence). V shed 4 bases, J shed 0 bases, and the junction held 4 bases outside the gene matches. The length of the CDR3 is 17 residues. The CDR3 reads CASSVGDRASGANVLTF. The CDR3 DNA is TGCGCCAGCAGTGTTGGGGACAGGGCCTCTGGGGCCAACGTCCTGACTTTC.

The chain combines TRBV28 with TRBJ2-7; D is unclear. Trimming took off 1 base at V and 2 bases at J, with 3 bases between the two ends. The CDR3 is 12 amino acids. Germline loops: CDR1 MDHEN, CDR2 SYDVKM. The CDR3 DNA follows: TGTGCCAGCAGTTTATCACCCTACGAGCAGTACTTC. Encoded protein: CASSLSPYEQYF. Full variable domain (remainder filled in from reference TRBV28 and TRBJ2-7): DVKVTQSSRYLVKRTGEKVFLECVQDMDHENMFWYRQDPGLGLRLIYFSYDVKMKEKGDIPEGYSVSREKKERFSLILESASTNQTSMYLCASSLSPYEQYFGPGTRLTVT.

V gene TRBV11-2 combines with J gene TRBJ2-5; perhaps D is TRBD1 or TRBD2 (6 bases each). Trimming shortened V by 5 bases and J by 7 bases, and 20 bases separated the two germline ends. Germline V gene data show CDR1 as SGHAT and CDR2 as FQNNGV. This CDR3 region has 15 residues. The CDR3 loop is CASSVAALGAGTQYF. The CDR3 nucleotides are TGTGCCAGCAGCGTAGCGGCACTGGGGGCCGGGACCCAGTACTTC.

The chain joins TRBV7-3 to TRBJ2-3; 10 bases are a match to TRBD2. The V and J ends lost 4 bases and 6 bases, in that order; junction bases with no gene match: 4. The CDR3 consists of 14 residues. Germline-derived CDR1 and CDR2 are SGHTA and FQGTGA. The CDR3 region has the DNA TGTGCCAGCAGCTCCGGGACTAGCGACGATACGCAGTATTTT. It encodes CASSSGTSDDTQYF.

This clone was detected a few times. The chain is built from TRBV5-1 and TRBJ2-5, with 8 positions matching TRBD2. This CDR3 contains 16 residues. Germline V lookup: CDR1 SGHRS, CDR2 YFSETQ. V shed 1 base and J 4 bases; nucleotides not matched to a gene: 9. CDR3 nucleotides: TGCGCCAGCAGCTTGAGAGAGGCCCGGGGGGGAGAGACCCAGTACTTC. Translated: CASSLREARGGETQYF. The full variable domain, its missing parts supplied by reference TRBV5-1 and TRBJ2-5, is KAGVTQTPRYLIKTRGQQVTLSCSPISGHRSVSWYQQTPGQGLQFLFEYFSETQRNKGNFPGRFSGRQFSNSRSEMNVSTLELGDSALYLCASSLREARGGETQYFGPGTRLLVL.

This chain joins TRBV5-6 and TRBJ2-1; TRBD2 matches at 10 bases. The junction had 3 bases not matched to a gene; V was cut back by 0 bases and J by 3 bases. Germline V lookup: CDR1 SGHDT, CDR2 YYEEEE. The length of the CDR3 is 16 residues. For the CDR3, the DNA is TGTGCCAGCAGCTTGGAGCTAGCGGGAGACTACAATGAGCAGTTCTTC. Translation gives CASSLELAGDYNEQFF.

This chain joins TRBV19 and TRBJ1-2; D gene ambiguous. The V gene's germline CDR1 is LNHDA and CDR2 SQIVND (reference sequence). There are 12 residues in the CDR3. V was shortened by 3 bases and J by 6 bases, with 8 bases between the two germline ends. CDR3 DNA: TGTGCCAGTAGTATGTCCGGTAATGGCTACACCTTC. It translates to CASSMSGNGYTF.

The chain recombines TRBV2 with TRBJ1-4; D is uncertain. This CDR3 has 16 residues. V was pared by 5 bases and J by 0 bases, with 13 bases between. Germline assignment: CDR1 SNHLY and CDR2 FYNNEI. This CDR3 is CASSPGIAATNEKLFF. CDR3 nucleotide sequence: TGTGCCAGCAGTCCCGGGATCGCTGCAACTAATGAAAAACTGTTTTTT.

Written as DNA, the CDR3 is TGTGCCAGCAGTGCCGGCGGTCGCGGACAAAAACTGTTTTTT. Protein product: CASSAGGRGQKLFF. J is TRBJ1-4 and V is TRBV2; no clear D gene. The CDR3 is 14 residues long. Trimming took 4 bases from V and 9 from J, leaving 15 bases between them. Germline CDR1 SNHLY, CDR2 FYNNEI.

The chain is built from TRBV28 and TRBJ2-7; 9 bases fit TRBD2. Trimming at V came to 3 bases and at J to 2 bases, leaving 14 bases not matched to a gene. Germline CDR1 and CDR2: MDHEN and SYDVKM. The CDR3 loop spans 18 amino acids. The CDR3: CASSLTPLGRGRAYEQYF. The CDR3 coding sequence is TGTGCCAGCAGTTTGACCCCACTGGGGCGCGGGAGGGCCTACGAGCAGTACTTC.

The V and J genes are TRBV10-1 and TRBJ1-3; D gene ambiguous. The V end lost 6 bases, the J end lost 4 bases, and 10 bases lay between the germline ends. CDR3 size: 13 residues. CDR1 is WNHNN, CDR2 SYGVQD, per germline (reference sequence). The CDR3 nucleotides read TGCGCCAGCAGCGCCGTCCAGGGAAACACCATATATTTT. This translates into CASSAVQGNTIYF.

The V and J genes are TRBV4-1 and TRBJ1-5; D might be TRBD1 (5 bases). V lost 0 bases and J 2 bases, leaving 14 bases between the germline ends. The CDR3 has 17 amino acids. Germline V gene data show CDR1 as MGHRA and CDR2 as YSYEKL. CDR3 bases: TGCGCCAGCAGCCAAGACGCAGGGCAGGTAGGCAATCAGCCCCAGCATTTT. As protein: CASSQDAGQVGNQPQHF.